The 22 T cell receptor beta chains below were found in one sample sequenced in a study of blood T cell repertoires in COVID-19. TCRdb's table, derived via immunoSEQ multiplex PCR, lists solely in-frame clones and lacks some. The sample consists of over 200,000 clones, approximately 90% of them appearing once. Sample: peripheral blood. The receptor set was obtained from a man aged 55 to 70 who had recovered from COVID-19.

The chain is built from TRBV7-6 and TRBJ2-1; 16 nucleotides line up with TRBD2. V was clipped by 3 bases and J by 10 bases; unmatched bases: 3. The V gene's germline CDR1 is SGHVS and CDR2 FNYEAQ. The CDR3 has 15 amino acids. The CDR3 coding sequence is TGTGCCAGCAGCTTTGGGACTAGCGGGGGGGTAGAGCAGTTCTTC. This sequence encodes CASSFGTSGGVEQFF.

The chain employs TRBV5-4 and TRBJ1-5; 10 nucleotides align to TRBD1. The CDR3 sequence is 15 residues long. After removal of 4 bases from V and 1 base from J, the junction contained 2 bases not matched to a gene. Germline CDR1 is SGHNT and CDR2 is YYREEE (reference sequence). CDR3 protein: CASSPGQGSNQPQHF. Written as DNA, the CDR3 is TGTGCCAGCAGCCCGGGACAGGGGAGCAATCAGCCCCAGCATTTT.

The rearrangement joins TRBV9 to TRBJ2-6; 8 bases line up with TRBD1. The CDR3 spans 17 residues. Germline-derived CDR1 and CDR2 are SGDLS and YYNGEE. V lost 4 bases to trimming and J lost 4 bases; unmatched junction nucleotides: 10. The CDR3, as DNA: TGTGCCAGCAGCCCAGACAGGGGTTCATACGGGGCCAACGTCCTGACTTTC. This codes for CASSPDRGSYGANVLTF.

The V call is TRBV30, the J call TRBJ1-2; 8 nucleotides match TRBD1. The germline V gene has CDR1 GTSNPN and CDR2 SVGIG (reference sequence). This CDR3 is 16 amino acids long. The V gene end was trimmed by 2 bases and the J gene end by 2 bases; junction bases not matched to a gene: 10. The CDR3 DNA reads TGTGCCTGGAGTTTGGGGCAGGGGGCTTCAAACTATGGCTACACCTTC. It translates to CAWSLGQGASNYGYTF.

The chain links TRBV27 to TRBJ2-2; TRBD1 matches 11 bases. The CDR3 is made up of 15 amino acids. V gave up 6 bases and J gave up 6 bases; unmatched junction bases: 6. Germline CDR1 is MNHEY and CDR2 is SMNVEV (reference sequence). The DNA for the CDR3 is TGTGCCAGCAGCGGACAGGGGGCGATTGCCGGGGAGCTGTTTTTT. Translation: CASSGQGAIAGELFF.

In DNA form, the CDR3 reads TGCGCCAGCAGTAGGGACAGGGAGGAGACCCAGTACTTC. Translating it yields CASSRDREETQYF. This chain uses TRBV5-1 with TRBJ2-5, with 9 bases matching TRBD1. The CDR3 contains 13 residues. CDR1 and CDR2 (germline): SGHRS, YFSETQ. J gave up 5 bases and V 5 bases, and 4 bases lay outside the gene matches.

The chain employs TRBV5-4 and TRBJ2-7; possibly TRBD1 for D (6 bases). Trimming took 3 bases from V and 4 from J, leaving 20 bases between them. There are 16 residues in the CDR3. Germline V gene data show CDR1 as SGHNT and CDR2 as YYREEE (reference sequence). The CDR3 DNA follows: TGTGCCAGCAGCTCCCCCGGACAATACAGGGCTTACGAGCAGTACTTC. Translating gives CASSSPGQYRAYEQYF.

V usage is TRBV20-1 and J usage is TRBJ1-1; weak D call: TRBD1 (5 bases). The CDR3 runs 10 residues. Trimming shortened V by 6 bases and J by 4 bases, and 6 bases separated the two germline ends. Germline lookup yields CDR1 DFQATT and CDR2 SNEGSKA (reference sequence). The CDR3 protein is CSAGRTEAFF. The DNA of the CDR3 is TGCAGTGCGGGGCGCACTGAAGCTTTCTTT.

For the CDR3, the DNA is TGTGCCAGCAGCAAAGAGTGGGACAGTACCTACGAGCAGTACTTC. This translates into CASSKEWDSTYEQYF. The chain recombines TRBV21-1 with TRBJ2-7; TRBD1 reflects the table's D call only, with no check against the DNA. TRBV21-1 is shown as a pseudogene. This CDR3 comprises 15 residues.

The rearrangement uses TRBV29-1 and TRBJ2-5; D perhaps matches TRBD2 (6 bases). Germline V lookup: CDR1 SQVTM, CDR2 ANQGSEA. The length of the CDR3 is 14 residues. Trimming took 4 bases from V and 3 from J, leaving 15 bases between them. For the CDR3, the DNA is TGCAGCGTTGTCCAGCGGGCCAGCAAAGAGACCCAGTACTTC. Amino acid sequence: CSVVQRASKETQYF.

This clone showed up just a few times. The chain has TRBV13 and TRBJ2-7; TRBD1 might be the D (5 bases). Trimming left V 5 bases short and J 7 bases short, with 15 bases between. The CDR3 has 13 amino acids. The V gene's germline CDR1 is PRHDT and CDR2 FYEKMQ (reference sequence). The CDR3 protein is CASSAGRGREQYF. The CDR3 bases are TGTGCCAGCAGCGCCGGAAGGGGCCGGGAGCAGTACTTC.

CDR3: CASSLDGRGELFF. CDR3 nucleotides: TGTGCCAGCAGCTTAGATGGGCGAGGGGAGCTGTTTTTT. The rearrangement joins TRBV7-2 to TRBJ2-2, with D unresolved. The V end lost 1 base, the J end lost 8 bases, and 8 bases lay between the germline ends. The CDR3 sequence is 13 residues long. Germline CDR1 reads SGHTA; CDR2 reads FQGNSA. The full variable domain, completed using reference TRBV7-2 and TRBJ2-2, is GAGVSQSPSNKVTEKGKDVELRCDPISGHTALYWYRQSLGQGLEFLIYFQGNSAPDKSGLPSDRFSAERTGGSVSTLTIQRTQQEDSAVYLCASSLDGRGELFFGEGSRLTVL.

The chain carries TRBV11-2 and TRBJ1-1; no clear D. The CDR3 runs to 13 residues. Germline CDR1 reads SGHAT; CDR2 reads FQNNGV. V lost 5 bases to trimming and J lost 3 bases, with 10 bases between them. The CDR3 region has the DNA TGTGCCAGCAGCCCGCGTCCGGACACTGAAGCTTTCTTT. Encoded protein: CASSPRPDTEAFF.

This clone has a single count. The chain has TRBV5-6 and TRBJ2-1; 9 positions agree with TRBD2. The germline gives CDR1 SGHDT, CDR2 YYEEEE. CDR3 length: 16 residues. After removal of 4 bases from V and 10 bases from J, the junction contained 15 bases not matched to a gene. The CDR3 region is CASSGQRGAPRGEQFF. Here the CDR3 DNA reads TGTGCCAGCAGCGGCCAGCGGGGGGCCCCCCGGGGGGAGCAGTTCTTC.

This chain links TRBV5-1 with TRBJ2-3; possible D gene TRBD1, 6 bases. The germline V gene encodes CDR1 SGHRS and CDR2 YFSETQ. Trimming cost V 4 bases and J 0 bases, with 12 bases left between them. This CDR3 has 15 residues. The CDR3 nucleotides read TGCGCCAGCAGCCCCATGGGACAAAGCACAGATACGCAGTATTTT. Its protein is CASSPMGQSTDTQYF.

The chain couples TRBV7-9 to TRBJ1-6; D unresolved. CDR3 length: 17 amino acids. Germline V gene lookup returns CDR1 SEHNR and CDR2 FQNEAQ (reference sequence). V was clipped by 4 bases and J by 11 bases, with 24 bases between them. DNA of the CDR3: TGTGCCAGCAGCTCCCCCTCCGGAGGCACGGAGATCGCACCCCTCCACTTT. Translation: CASSSPSGGTEIAPLHF.

This rearrangement joins TRBV9 to TRBJ2-3; D not resolved. V was cut by 0 bases and J by 2 bases, with 13 bases left in between. Germline V gene sequence: CDR1 SGDLS, CDR2 YYNGEE. This CDR3 region has 16 residues. The CDR3 DNA reads TGTGCCAGCAGCGTAGTGCCCCACGACTCCACAGATACGCAGTATTTT. It codes for CASSVVPHDSTDTQYF.

The V call is TRBV5-4, the J call TRBJ2-1, with 9 bases that match TRBD1. Per germline, CDR1 SGHNT and CDR2 YYREEE (reference sequence). The CDR3 loop spans 16 amino acids. The V segment lost 3 bases and the J segment 0 bases; nucleotides outside the gene matches: 4. The CDR3 sequence: CASSWGQGLSYNEQFF. CDR3 nucleotide sequence: TGTGCCAGCAGCTGGGGACAGGGCCTCTCCTACAATGAGCAGTTCTTC. Drawing the rest from reference TRBV5-4 and TRBJ2-1, the complete variable domain is ETGVTQSPTHLIKTRGQQVTLRCSSQSGHNTVSWYQQALGQGPQFIFQYYREEENGRGNFPPRFSGLQFPNYSSELNVNALELDDSALYLCASSWGQGLSYNEQFFGPGTRLTVL.

V gene TRBV4-1 combines with J gene TRBJ2-4, with D possibly matching TRBD2 (5 bases). V lost 0 bases and J lost 3, with 15 bases in between. Per the germline V gene, CDR1 is MGHRA and CDR2 is YSYEKL. The CDR3 has 17 residues. CDR3 nucleotide sequence: TGCGCCAGCAGCCAAGATCAGGCGCAACGGGGCAAAAACATTCAGTACTTC. This translates into CASSQDQAQRGKNIQYF.

The chain recombines TRBV6-5 with TRBJ2-7, with 7 bases lining up with TRBD1. The V gene end was trimmed by 6 bases and the J gene end by 2 bases; junction bases not matched to a gene: 7. The CDR3 has 14 residues. Germline CDR1 is MNHEY and CDR2 is SVGAGI. The CDR3 bases are TGTGCCAGCAGGCCGGGACAGCTTCCCTACGAGCAGTACTTC. Translation gives CASRPGQLPYEQYF.

The chain links TRBV2 to TRBJ2-7; D unresolved. V was clipped by 1 base and J by 8 bases, with 12 bases between them. This CDR3 has 13 residues. Germline V gene sequence: CDR1 SNHLY, CDR2 FYNNEI. The CDR3 DNA sequence: TGTGCCAGCAGTGAAGGTATTCTAGTACAGCAGTACTTC. This encodes CASSEGILVQQYF.

The J gene is TRBJ1-2, the V gene TRBV6-6; 8 bases are shared with TRBD1. V lost 6 bases to trimming and J lost 8 bases; unmatched junction nucleotides: 8. CDR3 length: 13 residues. Germline CDR1 reads MNHNY; CDR2 reads SVGAGI (reference sequence). The CDR3 here is CASSLTGGPGYTF. The CDR3, as DNA: TGTGCCAGCAGCCTTACAGGGGGGCCAGGCTACACCTTC.